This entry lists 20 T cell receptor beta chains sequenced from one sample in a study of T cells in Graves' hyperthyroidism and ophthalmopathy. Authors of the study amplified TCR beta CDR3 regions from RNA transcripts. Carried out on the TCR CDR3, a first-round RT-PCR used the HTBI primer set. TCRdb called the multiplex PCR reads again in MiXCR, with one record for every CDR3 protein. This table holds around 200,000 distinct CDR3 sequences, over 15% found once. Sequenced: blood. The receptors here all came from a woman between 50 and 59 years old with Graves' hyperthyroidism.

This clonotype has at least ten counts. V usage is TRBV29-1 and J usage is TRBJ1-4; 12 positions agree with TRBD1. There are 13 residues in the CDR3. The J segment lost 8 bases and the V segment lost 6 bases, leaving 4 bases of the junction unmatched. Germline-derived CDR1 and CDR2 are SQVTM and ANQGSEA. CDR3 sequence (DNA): TGCAGCGTCGGGACAGGGGGCAGGGAAAAACTGTTTTTT. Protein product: CSVGTGGREKLFF.

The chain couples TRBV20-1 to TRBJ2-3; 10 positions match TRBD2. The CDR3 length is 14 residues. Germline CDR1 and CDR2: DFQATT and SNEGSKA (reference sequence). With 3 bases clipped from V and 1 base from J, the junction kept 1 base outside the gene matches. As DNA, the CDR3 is TGCAGTGCTAGGCTAGCGGGGGGCACAGATACGCAGTATTTT. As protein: CSARLAGGTDTQYF.

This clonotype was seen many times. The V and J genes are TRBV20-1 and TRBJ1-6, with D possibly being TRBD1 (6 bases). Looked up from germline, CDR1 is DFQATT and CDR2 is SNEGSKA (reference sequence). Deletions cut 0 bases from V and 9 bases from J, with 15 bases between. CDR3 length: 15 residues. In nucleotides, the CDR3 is TGCAGTGCTAGAGATTTACAGGGATTCGGTTCACCCCTCCACTTT. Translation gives CSARDLQGFGSPLHF.

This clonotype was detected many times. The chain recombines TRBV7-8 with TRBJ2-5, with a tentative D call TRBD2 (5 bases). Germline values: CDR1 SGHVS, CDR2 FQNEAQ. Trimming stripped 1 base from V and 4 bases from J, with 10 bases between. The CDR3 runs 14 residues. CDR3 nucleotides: TGTGCCAGCAGCTTAGAGGCGAGGGCAGAGACCCAGTACTTC. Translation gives CASSLEARAETQYF.

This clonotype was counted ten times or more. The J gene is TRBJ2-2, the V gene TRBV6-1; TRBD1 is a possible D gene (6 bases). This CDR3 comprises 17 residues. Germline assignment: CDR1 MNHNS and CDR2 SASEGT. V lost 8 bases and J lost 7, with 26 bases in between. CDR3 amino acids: CASGQPYLRGQNGELFF. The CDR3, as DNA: TGTGCCAGCGGCCAACCCTATCTCAGGGGCCAGAACGGGGAGCTGTTTTTT.

This chain's CDR3 is CASSQRHVNNEQFF. The DNA of the CDR3 is TGTGCCAGCAGCCAAAGACACGTAAACAATGAGCAGTTCTTC. V is TRBV13 and J is TRBJ2-1, with D unresolved. CDR3 length equals 14 residues. V was trimmed by 5 bases and J by 5 bases, leaving 13 bases between them. The V gene's germline CDR1 is PRHDT and CDR2 FYEKMQ (reference sequence).

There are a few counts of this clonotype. This CDR3 reads CASSSSGAGRDEQYF. The CDR3 nucleotides read TGTGCCAGCAGCTCCAGCGGGGCAGGGAGGGACGAGCAGTACTTC. The chain links TRBV7-2 to TRBJ2-7; 7 nucleotides match TRBD2. With 4 bases clipped from V and 5 bases from J, the junction kept 11 bases outside the gene matches. The CDR3 loop spans 15 amino acids. Germline lookup yields CDR1 SGHTA and CDR2 FQGNSA.

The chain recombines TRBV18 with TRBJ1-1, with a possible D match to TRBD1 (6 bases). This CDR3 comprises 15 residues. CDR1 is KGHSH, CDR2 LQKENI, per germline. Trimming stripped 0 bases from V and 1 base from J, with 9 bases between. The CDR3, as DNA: TGTGCCAGCTCACCACCAGGGGGATCGAACACTGAAGCTTTCTTT. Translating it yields CASSPPGGSNTEAFF.

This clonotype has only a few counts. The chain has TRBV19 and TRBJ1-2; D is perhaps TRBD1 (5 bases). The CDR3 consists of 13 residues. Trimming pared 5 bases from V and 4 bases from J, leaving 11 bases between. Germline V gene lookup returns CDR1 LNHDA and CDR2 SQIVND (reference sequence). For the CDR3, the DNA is TGTGCCAGTAGTCCCGGGACCCCCTATGGCTACACCTTC. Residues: CASSPGTPYGYTF.

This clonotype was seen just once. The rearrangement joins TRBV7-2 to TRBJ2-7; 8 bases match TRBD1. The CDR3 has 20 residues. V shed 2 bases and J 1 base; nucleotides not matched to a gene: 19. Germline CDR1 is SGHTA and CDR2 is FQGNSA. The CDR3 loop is CASSLYPRGPSLRQSYEQYF. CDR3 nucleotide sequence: TGTGCCAGCAGCTTATACCCCAGGGGGCCCAGTCTACGACAGTCCTACGAGCAGTACTTC.

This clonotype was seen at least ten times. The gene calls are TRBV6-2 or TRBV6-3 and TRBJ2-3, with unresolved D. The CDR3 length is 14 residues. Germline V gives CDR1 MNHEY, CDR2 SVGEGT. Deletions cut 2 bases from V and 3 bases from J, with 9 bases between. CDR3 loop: CASSYPLATDTQYF. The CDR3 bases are TGTGCCAGCAGTTACCCCCTGGCTACAGATACGCAGTATTTT.

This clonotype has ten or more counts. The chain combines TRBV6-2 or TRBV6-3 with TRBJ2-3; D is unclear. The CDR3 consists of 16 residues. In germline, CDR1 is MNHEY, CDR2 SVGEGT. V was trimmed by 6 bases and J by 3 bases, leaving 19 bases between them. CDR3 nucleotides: TGTGCCAGCAGCCCCCCCCTGGTGGTGGGAACAGATACGCAGTATTTT. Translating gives CASSPPLVVGTDTQYF.

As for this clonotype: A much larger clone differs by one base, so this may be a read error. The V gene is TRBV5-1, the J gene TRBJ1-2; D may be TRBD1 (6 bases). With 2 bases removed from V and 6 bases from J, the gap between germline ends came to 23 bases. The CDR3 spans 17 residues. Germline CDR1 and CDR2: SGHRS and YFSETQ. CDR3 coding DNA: TGCGCCAGCAGCTTTTACGGGACATCTACCCCTTTCCATGGCTACACCTTC. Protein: CASSFYGTSTPFHGYTF.

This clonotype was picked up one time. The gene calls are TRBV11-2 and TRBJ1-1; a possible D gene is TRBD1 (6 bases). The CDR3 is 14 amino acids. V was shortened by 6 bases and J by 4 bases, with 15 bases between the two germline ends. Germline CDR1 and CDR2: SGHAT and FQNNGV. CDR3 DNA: TGTGCCAGCAGAAAAGACAGGATCGGCACTGAAGCTTTCTTT. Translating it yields CASRKDRIGTEAFF.

The DNA for the CDR3 is TGTGCCAGCAGTGCCACCTCGGGACTAGCAGGAGGACGGGAGCAGTTCTTC. The encoded protein is CASSATSGLAGGREQFF. The V call is TRBV28, the J call TRBJ2-1, with 9 bases lining up with TRBD2. This CDR3 region has 17 residues. The J segment lost 10 bases and the V segment lost 5 bases, leaving 18 bases of the junction unmatched. CDR1 and CDR2 (germline): MDHEN, SYDVKM.

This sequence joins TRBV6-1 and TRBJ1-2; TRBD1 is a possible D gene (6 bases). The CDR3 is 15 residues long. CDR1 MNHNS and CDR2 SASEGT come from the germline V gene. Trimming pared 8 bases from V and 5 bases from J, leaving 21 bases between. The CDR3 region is CASVNARDTRYGYTF. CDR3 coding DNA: TGTGCCAGCGTAAACGCCCGGGACACCCGTTATGGCTACACCTTC.

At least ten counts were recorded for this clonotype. In DNA form, the CDR3 reads TGTGCCAGCAGCCCCCCAGCAGGGGCCTTCACAGATACGCAGTATTTT. This translates into CASSPPAGAFTDTQYF. V usage is TRBV7-8 and J usage is TRBJ2-3; a possible D gene is TRBD1 (6 bases). The germline V and J ends were trimmed by 5 bases and 2 bases, with 17 bases remaining between them. The CDR3 runs to 16 residues. The germline V gene has CDR1 SGHVS and CDR2 FQNEAQ.

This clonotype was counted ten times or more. The CDR3 here is CASSSRGAGGDEQFF. The CDR3 region has the DNA TGTGCCAGCAGCTCCCGCGGGGCAGGGGGGGATGAGCAGTTCTTC. The rearrangement joins TRBV7-3 to TRBJ2-1; the D call may be TRBD1 or TRBD2 (7 bases each). V was clipped by 4 bases and J by 8 bases, with 18 bases between them. The germline gives CDR1 SGHTA, CDR2 FQGTGA. The CDR3 has 15 amino acids.

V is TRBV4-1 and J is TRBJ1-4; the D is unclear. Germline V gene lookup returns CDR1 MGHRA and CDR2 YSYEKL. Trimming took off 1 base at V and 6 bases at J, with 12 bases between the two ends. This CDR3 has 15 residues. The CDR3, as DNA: TGCGCCAGCAGCCAAGTTTGGGAGGGCGATGAAAAACTGTTTTTT. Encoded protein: CASSQVWEGDEKLFF.

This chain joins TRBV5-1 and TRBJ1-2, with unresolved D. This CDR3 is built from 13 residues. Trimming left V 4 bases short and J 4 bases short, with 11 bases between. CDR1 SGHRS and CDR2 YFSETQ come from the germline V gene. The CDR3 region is CASSPDGIYGYTF. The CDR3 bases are TGCGCCAGCAGCCCGGACGGCATCTATGGCTACACCTTC.